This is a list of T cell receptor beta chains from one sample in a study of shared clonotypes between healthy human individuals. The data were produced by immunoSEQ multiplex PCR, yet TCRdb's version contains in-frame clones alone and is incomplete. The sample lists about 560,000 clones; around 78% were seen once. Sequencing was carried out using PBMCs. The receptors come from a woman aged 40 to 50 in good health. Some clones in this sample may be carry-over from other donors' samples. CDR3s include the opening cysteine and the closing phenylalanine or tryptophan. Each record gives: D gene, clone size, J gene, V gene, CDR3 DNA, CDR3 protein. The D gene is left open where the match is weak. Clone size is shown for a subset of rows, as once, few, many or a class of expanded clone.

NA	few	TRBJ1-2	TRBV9	TGTGCCAGCAGCGTAGGTGTAGACGACTATGGCTACACCTTC	CASSVGVDDYGYTF
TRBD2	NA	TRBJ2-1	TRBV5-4	TGTGCCAGCAGCTTGGGGACTAGCAGGGACAATGAGCAGTTCTTC	CASSLGTSRDNEQFF
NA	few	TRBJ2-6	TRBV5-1	TGCGCCAGCAGCTTGGCGTACCCTGGGGCCAACGTCCTGACTTTC	CASSLAYPGANVLTF
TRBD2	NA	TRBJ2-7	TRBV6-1	TGTGCCAGCGGACCTAGCGGATCCTCCTACGAGCAGTACTTC	CASGPSGSSYEQYF
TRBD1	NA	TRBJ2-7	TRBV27	TGTGCCACCCACCGACAGGGTGGCGAGCAGTACTTC	CATHRQGGEQYF
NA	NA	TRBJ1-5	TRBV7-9	TGTGCCAGCAGCTTGGGTTCTCAGCCCCAGCATTTT	CASSLGSQPQHF
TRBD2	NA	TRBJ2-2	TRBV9	TGTGCCAGCAGCGTAGGCCTAGGACTAGCCGCCGGGGAGCTGTTTTTT	CASSVGLGLAAGELFF
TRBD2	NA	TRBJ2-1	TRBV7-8	TGTGCCAGCAGCTTAGGGGTAGCGGGGGCCCTCGGTGAGCAGTTCTTC	CASSLGVAGALGEQFF
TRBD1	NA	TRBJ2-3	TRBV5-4	TGTGCCAGCAGCTTAGACAGGGATGTGAGCACAGATACGCAGTATTTT	CASSLDRDVSTDTQYF
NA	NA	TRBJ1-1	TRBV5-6	TGTGCCAGCAGCTTGGGAGGGGTGGGTGAAGCTTTCTTT	CASSLGGVGEAFF
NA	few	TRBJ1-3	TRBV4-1	TGCGCCAGCAGCCTTCTGACCTGGACGGCCGGAAACACCATATATTTT	CASSLLTWTAGNTIYF
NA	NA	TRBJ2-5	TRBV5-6	TGTGCCAGCAGCGTGGAAGCGGCCTGGTTGCAGACCCAGTACTTC	CASSVEAAWLQTQYF
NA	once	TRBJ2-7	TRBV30	TGTGCCTGGAAGGTCAGGGAGGACGAGCAGTACTTC	CAWKVREDEQYF
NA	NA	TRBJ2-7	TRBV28	TGTGCCAGCAGTGACCCTTACGAGCAGTACTTC	CASSDPYEQYF
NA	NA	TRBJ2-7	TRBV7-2	TGTGCCAGCAGCTTAACGGGGGCCTACGAGCAGTACTTC	CASSLTGAYEQYF
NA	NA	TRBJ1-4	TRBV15	TGTGCCACCAGCAGAGTTACGGGAACTAATGAAAAACTGTTTTTT	CATSRVTGTNEKLFF
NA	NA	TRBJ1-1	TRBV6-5	TGTGCCAGCAGTTACTCAACCGGAGCCTCTGAAGCTTTCTTT	CASSYSTGASEAFF
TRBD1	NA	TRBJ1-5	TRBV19	TGTGCCAGTAGTCCCACAGGGGGCAATCAGCCCCAGCATTTT	CASSPTGGNQPQHF
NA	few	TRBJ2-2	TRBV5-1	TGCGCCAGCAGCTTGGACATCACCGGGGAGCTGTTTTTT	CASSLDITGELFF
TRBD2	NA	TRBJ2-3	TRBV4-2	TGTGCCAGCAGCCAACAAGTCACCGGGACTAGCGGGAGGGCTGATACGCAGTATTTT	CASSQQVTGTSGRADTQYF
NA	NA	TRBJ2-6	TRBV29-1	TGCAGCGTTGAGGGGGGCACTGGGGCCAACGTCCTGACTTTC	CSVEGGTGANVLTF
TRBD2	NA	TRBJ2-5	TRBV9	TGTGCCAGCAGCGTAGGGATAGCGGGAGTAAAAGAGACCCAGTACTTC	CASSVGIAGVKETQYF
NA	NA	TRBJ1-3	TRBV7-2	TGTGCCAGCAGCTTAGGGGGAGCAGGTCGTTCTGGAAACACCATATATTTT	CASSLGGAGRSGNTIYF
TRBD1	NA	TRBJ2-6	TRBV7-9	TGTGCCAGCAGCATAGACGACAGGGTTGGGGCCAACGTCCTGACTTTC	CASSIDDRVGANVLTF
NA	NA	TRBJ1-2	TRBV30	TGTGCCTGGAGGGAGGCGCGAGCCATTTATGGCTACACCTTC	CAWREARAIYGYTF
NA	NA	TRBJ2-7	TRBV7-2	TGTGCCAGCAGCTTAGGACACCTTAACGGGGAGCAGTACTTC	CASSLGHLNGEQYF
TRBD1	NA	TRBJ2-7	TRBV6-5	TGTGCCAGCAGCCCCTCGACAGGGGGCTACGAGCAGTACTTC	CASSPSTGGYEQYF
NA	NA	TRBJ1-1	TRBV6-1	TGTGCCAGCAGTGAAGTGTACGTGGAAGCTTTCTTT	CASSEVYVEAFF
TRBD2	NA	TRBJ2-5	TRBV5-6	TGTGCCAGCAGCCGAAACGGCCTAGCGGGGAACCAAGAGACCCAGTACTTC	CASSRNGLAGNQETQYF
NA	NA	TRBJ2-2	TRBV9	TGTGCCAGCAGCGTCTACCAATCGAACACCGGGGAGCTGTTTTTT	CASSVYQSNTGELFF
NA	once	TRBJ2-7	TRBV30	TGTGCCTGGAGTGTACACGGTTCCTACGAGCAGTACTTC	CAWSVHGSYEQYF
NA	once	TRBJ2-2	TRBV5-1	TGCGCCAGCAGCTTGGGAGGGGCCACCGGGGAGCTGTTTTTT	CASSLGGATGELFF
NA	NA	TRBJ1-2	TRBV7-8	TGTGCCAGCAGCTTAGCACGGGGAGCTAACTATGGCTACACCTTC	CASSLARGANYGYTF
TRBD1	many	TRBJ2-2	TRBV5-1	TGCGCCAGCAGCCTCGGGACAGTTGTAGGGGAGCTGTTTTTT	CASSLGTVVGELFF
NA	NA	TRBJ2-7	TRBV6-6	TGTGCCAGCAGTTCAATACAGGAAAAGCAGTACTTC	CASSSIQEKQYF
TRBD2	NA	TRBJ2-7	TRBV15	TGTGCCACCAGCAGAGACCGAGGACTAGCGGGGAACTACGAGCAGTACTTC	CATSRDRGLAGNYEQYF
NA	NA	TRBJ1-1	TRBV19	TGTGCCAGTAAGGGTACGGGGAACACTGAAGCTTTCTTT	CASKGTGNTEAFF
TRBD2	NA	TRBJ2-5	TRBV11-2	TGTGCCAGCAGCACCCCCGGGAGGGCCCCTTGGACCCAGTACTTC	CASSTPGRAPWTQYF
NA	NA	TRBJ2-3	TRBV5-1	TGCGCCAGCAGCCTCCTCGGGGAGAGCACAGATACGCAGTATTTT	CASSLLGESTDTQYF
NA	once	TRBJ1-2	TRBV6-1	TGTGCCAGCAGTGATGGGTCACTATCTGGCTACACCTTC	CASSDGSLSGYTF
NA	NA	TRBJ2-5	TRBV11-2	TGTGCCAGCAGCCTATTAGGAACAGGGTCCCAAGAGACCCAGTACTTC	CASSLLGTGSQETQYF
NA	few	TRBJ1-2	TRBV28	TGTGCCAGCAGACGCCTACAGGGACCAGGAGGCTACACCTTC	CASRRLQGPGGYTF
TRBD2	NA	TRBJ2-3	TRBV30	TGTGCCTGGCACACGGGAGGAGCAGATACGCAGTATTTT	CAWHTGGADTQYF
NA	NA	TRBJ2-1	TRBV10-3	TGTGCCATCAGTGAGCAGGGCCCCTACAATGAGCAGTTCTTC	CAISEQGPYNEQFF
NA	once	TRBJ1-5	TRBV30	TGTGCCTGGAGTGTACATGAGGGGCAGGGTCAGCCCCAGCATTTT	CAWSVHEGQGQPQHF
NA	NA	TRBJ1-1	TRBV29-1	TGCAGCGTTGCCTCCGGGCGGTGGAACACTGAAGCTTTCTTT	CSVASGRWNTEAFF
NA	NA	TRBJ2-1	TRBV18	TGTGCCAGCTCACCCGGAGGGGGCGATGAGCAGTTCTTC	CASSPGGGDEQFF
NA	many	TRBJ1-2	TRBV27	TGTGCCAGCAGTTTATCACAGGGCGGGTCTGGCTACACCTTC	CASSLSQGGSGYTF
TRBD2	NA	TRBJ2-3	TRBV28	TGTGCCAGCAGCCATACGCGGGAGCAGGCTAGCACAGATACGCAGTATTTT	CASSHTREQASTDTQYF
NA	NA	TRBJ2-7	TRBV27	TGTGCCAGCAGTCCTCTAACGGGGCTTGCGGTTGGCTCCTACGAGCAGTACTTC	CASSPLTGLAVGSYEQYF